The clone carrying this TCR beta chain was seen only once. The sample belongs to a study of blood T cell repertoires in COVID-19. The wider study: PBMCs, B-cell-depleted T cells, or T cells provided the cDNA or gDNA that made up the material.

The germline CDR1 and CDR2 sequences are KGHSH and LQKENI. V shed 6 bases and J 5 bases; nucleotides not matched to a gene: 8. CDR3 length: 15 amino acids. TCRdb keeps only in-frame clones here, not all; method: immunoSEQ multiplex PCR. The sample includes about 37,000 clones, roughly 87% of them seen just once. Source material: peripheral blood. This TCR derives from a human donor in a cohort sampled during active COVID-19. The V gene is TRBV18, the J gene TRBJ2-5; 11 bases fit TRBD2. The CDR3, as DNA: TGTGCCAGCTCTCTGTCTACTAGCGGGAGTGAGACCCAGTACTTC. Its translation: CASSLSTSGSETQYF. Full variable domain (outside the CDR3, taken from reference TRBV18 and TRBJ2-5): NAGVMQNPRHLVRRRGQEARLRCSPMKGHSHVYWYRQLPEEGLKFMVYLQKENIIDESGMPKERFSAEFPKEGPSILRIQQVVRGDSAAYFCASSLSTSGSETQYFGPGTRLLVL.